The T cell receptor beta chain described here comes from a study of technical replicates of blood from several donors. Generated by immunoSEQ multiplex PCR, the TCRdb table keeps only in-frame clones and is missing some. The sample lists approximately 82,000 clones; about nine tenths were seen once. The CDR3 has 14 amino acids. CDR1 and CDR2 from the germline V gene are LNHDA and SQIVND (reference sequence). Trimming pared 3 bases from V and 4 bases from J, leaving 12 bases between. Sequenced: T cells isolated from PBMCs. The clonotype originates from a human donor in good health. Some clones in this sample may be carry-over from other donors' samples. The chain uses TRBV19 and TRBJ1-2; D is perhaps TRBD1 (6 bases). The CDR3 is CASSMGTGLYGYTF. The DNA of the CDR3 is TGTGCCAGTAGTATGGGAACAGGGCTCTATGGCTACACCTTC.